This entry features one TCR beta chain sequence. Per the original data handling: Scientists estimated how many nucleated cells there were by amplifying reference gene primers. The method was immunoSEQ multiplex PCR; TCRdb's version includes in-frame clones alone and lacks a portion of them. V, J and clone size derive from that table, while D and trimming were established from the DNA sequence. The sample has about 150,000 clones; around 89% are singletons. The CDR3 length is 13 residues. Germline V gives CDR1 SNHLY, CDR2 FYNNEI. Trimming took off 7 bases at V and 2 bases at J, with 11 bases between the two ends. This sample was included in a study of blood T cell repertoires in COVID-19. Whole-study context: Samples taken during acute and convalescent COVID-19 were collected in the United States, Italy and Spain.

The sample taken for sequencing was peripheral blood. The chain carries TRBV2 and TRBJ2-5; weak D call: TRBD1 (6 bases). This TCR was sampled from a woman aged 60 to 75 with active COVID-19. In DNA form, the CDR3 reads TGTGCCAGCACTACAGGGCGGCAAGAGACCCAGTACTTC. Amino acids: CASTTGRQETQYF.